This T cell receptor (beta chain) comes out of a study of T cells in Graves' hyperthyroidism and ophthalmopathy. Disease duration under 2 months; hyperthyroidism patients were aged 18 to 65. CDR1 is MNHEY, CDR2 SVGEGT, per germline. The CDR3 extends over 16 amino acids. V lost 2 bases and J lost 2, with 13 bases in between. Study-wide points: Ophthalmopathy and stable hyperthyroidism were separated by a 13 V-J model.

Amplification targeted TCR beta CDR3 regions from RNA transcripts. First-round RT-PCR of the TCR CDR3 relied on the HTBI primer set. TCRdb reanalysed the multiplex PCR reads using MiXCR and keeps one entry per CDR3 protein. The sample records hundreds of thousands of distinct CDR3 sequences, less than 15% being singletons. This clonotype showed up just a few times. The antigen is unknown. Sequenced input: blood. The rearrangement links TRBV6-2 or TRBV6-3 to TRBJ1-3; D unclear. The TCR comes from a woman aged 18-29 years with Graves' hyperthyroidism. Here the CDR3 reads CASSYPSGSAGNTIYF. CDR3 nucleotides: TGTGCCAGCAGTTACCCTTCAGGATCGGCTGGAAACACCATATATTTT.